This entry concerns a single TCR beta chain. The antigen remains undetermined. Different DNA sequences within this sample yield the same CDR3. This entry is derived from a study of OX40 agonist ivuxolimab in advanced cancers. This table comes from immunoSEQ multiplex PCR, and its TCRdb copy is limited to in-frame clones, with some not included. Here the sample spans over 35,000 clones, 86% being singletons. The CDR3 consists of 13 residues. Germline V gene data show CDR1 as LNHDA and CDR2 as SQIVND (reference sequence). Unmatched junction bases numbered 6, after V lost 6 bases and J lost 5 bases. The timepoints at which blood was sampled were baseline, cycle 4 day 1, and cycle 7 day 1. Study-level points and caveats: Also present in some nonresponders was a low level of normalized T-cell clonal expansion.

The source of this sequence is an adult with an advanced solid tumor such as melanoma, head and neck, liver or kidney cancer. The chain combines TRBV19 with TRBJ2-5; 7 bases fit TRBD1. The specimen comprised CD4+ or CD8+ T cells sorted from blood, sampled in a trial of the OX40 agonist ivuxolimab. The CDR3 DNA reads as TGTGCCAGTAGCTGGACAGGAGAGGAGACCCAGTACTTC. Translating gives CASSWTGEETQYF.